Shown below are 27 T cell receptor beta chains from a single sample sequenced in a study of lymphopenia after photon versus proton radiotherapy. The protocol was immunoSEQ multiplex PCR, while the TCRdb copy is restricted to in-frame clones and leaves out a portion. The repertoire holds under 35,000 clones, with approximately 80% as singletons. The sample was peripheral blood, taken from a patient treated with proton-based radiotherapy. These receptors came from a woman aged 70-85 years with pancreatic cancer.

The chain recombines TRBV5-1 with TRBJ2-3, with a weak D call TRBD2 (5 bases). With 0 bases removed from V and 4 bases from J, the gap between germline ends came to 18 bases. CDR3 length: 17 amino acids. CDR1 and CDR2 from the germline V gene are SGHRS and YFSETQ. The CDR3, as DNA: TGCGCCAGCAGCTTGGTGGGGTGGGAGTCAAGGGCAGATACGCAGTATTTT. Amino acid sequence: CASSLVGWESRADTQYF.

The chain has TRBV10-2 and TRBJ1-6; weak D call: TRBD1 (6 bases). Germline CDR1 WSHSY, CDR2 SAAADI. This CDR3 is built from 16 residues. The V and J ends lost 3 bases and 9 bases respectively, with 18 bases between them. CDR3 protein: CASSDPPGDQGSPLHF. As DNA, the CDR3 is TGCGCCAGCAGTGACCCTCCAGGGGATCAAGGTTCACCCCTCCACTTT.

The chain links TRBV28 to TRBJ2-7; D uncertain. The CDR3 totals 14 residues. Germline V CDR1 and CDR2: MDHEN, SYDVKM. V was cut by 8 bases and J by 0 bases, with 14 bases left in between. The DNA for the CDR3 is TGTGCCAGCCAGTCCGGGCAGAGCTCCTACGAGCAGTACTTC. Amino acid sequence: CASQSGQSSYEQYF.

The chain couples TRBV11-2 to TRBJ2-3; perhaps TRBD2 as D (9 bases). Trimming pared 6 bases from V and 0 bases from J, leaving 25 bases between. The CDR3 length is 19 residues. Germline V lookup: CDR1 SGHAT, CDR2 FQNNGV. This chain's CDR3 is CASSSRGLAGWSSTDTQYF. CDR3 DNA sequence: TGTGCCAGCAGTTCCAGGGGGCTAGCGGGATGGTCTAGCACAGATACGCAGTATTTT.

This clone was picked up one time. This chain joins TRBV4-2 and TRBJ1-1; tentatively, D is TRBD1 (5 bases). CDR3 length equals 16 residues. Trimming cost V 1 base and J 2 bases, with 14 bases left between them. CDR1 and CDR2 from the germline V gene are LGHNA and YNFKEQ. This CDR3 reads CASSQGRAGLNTEAFF. The CDR3, as DNA: TGTGCCAGCAGCCAAGGCCGAGCAGGGCTTAACACTGAAGCTTTCTTT.

The V call is TRBV4-2, the J call TRBJ2-2; 12 bases fit TRBD2. V lost 4 bases to trimming and J lost 7 bases; unmatched junction nucleotides: 4. The CDR3 has 15 residues. CDR1 is LGHNA and CDR2 is YNFKEQ in the germline V gene. The CDR3 bases are TGTGCCAGCAGCCCACGGACTAGCGGGATCGGGGAGCTGTTTTTT. Its translation: CASSPRTSGIGELFF.

This rearrangement joins TRBV4-3 to TRBJ1-1; D gene unclear. Germline V gene sequence: CDR1 LGHNA, CDR2 YSLEER. V was pared by 0 bases and J by 0 bases, with 5 bases between. There are 14 residues in the CDR3. The CDR3 sequence: CASSQDLMNTEAFF. In DNA form, the CDR3 reads TGCGCCAGCAGCCAAGATCTAATGAACACTGAAGCTTTCTTT.

This clone was seen a single time. The gene calls are TRBV9 and TRBJ2-3; D is possibly TRBD2 (7 bases). V lost 0 bases to trimming and J lost 3 bases, with 14 bases between them. Germline CDR1 SGDLS, CDR2 YYNGEE. The CDR3 consists of 16 residues. CDR3 nucleotides: TGTGCCAGCAGCGTAGAGGGGGGACTACCGACAGATACGCAGTATTTT. Its protein is CASSVEGGLPTDTQYF.

The V and J genes are TRBV7-2 and TRBJ1-2; D gene ambiguous. CDR3 length equals 12 residues. The germline CDR1 and CDR2 sequences are SGHTA and FQGNSA. The germline V and J ends were trimmed by 5 bases and 4 bases, with 8 bases remaining between them. The CDR3 sequence: CASSPAFYGYTF. The CDR3 nucleotides read TGTGCCAGCAGCCCCGCCTTCTATGGCTACACCTTC.

This chain joins TRBV4-2 and TRBJ1-2, with TRBD1 as a possible D gene (6 bases). The germline CDR1 and CDR2 sequences are LGHNA and YNFKEQ. V was shortened by 0 bases and J by 4 bases, with 12 bases between the two germline ends. This CDR3 contains 15 residues. CDR3 sequence reads: CASSQDLGQPYGYTF. In DNA, the CDR3 is TGTGCCAGCAGCCAAGATCTAGGACAGCCCTATGGCTACACCTTC.

The rearrangement uses TRBV4-3 and TRBJ2-2; 13 positions agree with TRBD2. J gave up 0 bases and V 3 bases, and 13 bases lay outside the gene matches. The germline gives CDR1 LGHNA, CDR2 YSLEER. CDR3 length: 21 residues. The CDR3 region is CASSQEILGLAGTTNTGELFF. In DNA, the CDR3 is TGCGCCAGCAGCCAGGAAATCTTGGGACTAGCGGGAACCACGAACACCGGGGAGCTGTTTTTT.

V usage is TRBV25-1 and J usage is TRBJ1-2; D may be TRBD1 (6 bases). Trimming removed 4 bases at V and 0 bases at J, with 12 bases between. The CDR3 covers 15 residues. Germline CDR1 and CDR2: MGHDK and SYGVNS. DNA of the CDR3: TGTGCCAGCAGTGCGGGGACACCTACTAACTATGGCTACACCTTC. Amino acid sequence: CASSAGTPTNYGYTF.

The chain joins TRBV30 to TRBJ1-1; D perhaps matches TRBD1 (5 bases). The CDR3 extends over 13 amino acids. The V and J ends lost 2 bases and 1 base respectively, with 8 bases between them. The germline gives CDR1 GTSNPN, CDR2 SVGIG (reference sequence). This chain's CDR3 is CAWSIGGNTEAFF. The DNA for the CDR3 is TGTGCCTGGAGTATCGGGGGGAACACTGAAGCTTTCTTT.

This rearrangement joins TRBV7-6 to TRBJ2-3, with D hard to call. V gave up 5 bases and J gave up 3 bases, with 6 bases separating them. CDR1 and CDR2 from the germline V gene are SGHVS and FNYEAQ. CDR3 length equals 12 residues. The CDR3 sequence is CASSLGTDTQYF. The CDR3 DNA reads as TGTGCCAGCAGCCTTGGGACAGATACGCAGTATTTT. The variable domain in full, with the rest retrieved from reference TRBV7-6 and TRBJ2-3, is GAGVSQSPRYKVTKRGQDVALRCDPISGHVSLYWYRQALGQGPEFLTYFNYEAQQDKSGLPNDRFSAERPEGSISTLTIQRTEQRDSAMYRCASSLGTDTQYFGPGTRLTVL.

J is TRBJ1-5 and V is TRBV27, with a tentative D call TRBD1 (6 bases). The V gene lost 4 bases and the J gene lost 1 base, with 17 bases spanning the gap. This CDR3 is 17 amino acids long. The V gene's germline CDR1 is MNHEY and CDR2 SMNVEV (reference sequence). The CDR3 coding sequence is TGTGCCAGCAGTTACGCGGCAGGGGTGAGAAGCAATCAGCCCCAGCATTTT. It translates to CASSYAAGVRSNQPQHF.

The V gene is TRBV30, the J gene TRBJ2-1, with D perhaps TRBD2 (6 bases). Trimming cost V 4 bases and J 4 bases, with 20 bases left between them. The germline CDR1 and CDR2 sequences are GTSNPN and SVGIG (reference sequence). The CDR3 consists of 16 residues. The CDR3 coding sequence is TGTGCCTGGAAATCAGAGAGAGCGGGTACATACAATGAGCAGTTCTTC. It encodes CAWKSERAGTYNEQFF.

V usage is TRBV6-6 and J usage is TRBJ2-5; 9 bases are shared with TRBD2. In germline, CDR1 is MNHNY, CDR2 SVGAGI (reference sequence). The V segment lost 7 bases and the J segment 4 bases; nucleotides outside the gene matches: 10. This CDR3 spans 15 amino acids. DNA of the CDR3: TGTGCCAGCACCCACCGGCGGGAGGGCCGAGAGACCCAGTACTTC. Translation gives CASTHRREGRETQYF.

V gene TRBV29-1 combines with J gene TRBJ2-1; D may match TRBD1 or TRBD2 (5 bases each). The germline V gene has CDR1 SQVTM and CDR2 ANQGSEA. The CDR3 runs 15 residues. Trimming cost V 5 bases and J 0 bases, with 14 bases left between them. This chain's CDR3 is CSVPPGQSSYNEQFF. The CDR3 DNA is TGCAGCGTTCCTCCGGGGCAAAGCTCCTACAATGAGCAGTTCTTC.

The chain combines TRBV11-1 with TRBJ2-5; no reliable D call. Germline V CDR1 and CDR2: SGHAT, FQDESV (reference sequence). CDR3 length: 14 amino acids. V dropped 0 bases and J dropped 1 base, with 6 bases sitting between them. DNA for the CDR3: TGTGCCAGCAGCTTAGCCCAGCCCCAAGAGACCCAGTACTTC. As protein: CASSLAQPQETQYF.

CDR3 nucleotide sequence: TGCGCCAGCAGCCACCGGGAAGGGGGGAACACTGAAGCTTTCTTT. This codes for CASSHREGGNTEAFF. The chain employs TRBV4-3 and TRBJ1-1; possibly TRBD1 for D (6 bases). Germline assignment: CDR1 LGHNA and CDR2 YSLEER. The CDR3 covers 15 residues. V lost 3 bases to trimming and J lost 1 base, with 12 bases between them.

The genes are TRBV7-5 and TRBJ1-3; no DNA check was done on the table's D call, TRBD1. TRBV7-5 is flagged as a pseudogene. This CDR3 has 15 amino acids. This chain's CDR3 is CASSLNTGGGNTIYF. CDR3 bases: TGTGCCAGCAGCTTAAATACAGGGGGCGGAAACACCATATATTTT.

V is TRBV28 and J is TRBJ2-4; D remains unclear. Germline V gene sequence: CDR1 MDHEN, CDR2 SYDVKM. Trimming took 4 bases from V and 0 from J, leaving 10 bases between them. The CDR3 is 15 residues long. CDR3: CASSSTTVAKNIQYF. The CDR3 DNA reads as TGTGCCAGCAGTTCAACGACGGTAGCCAAAAACATTCAGTACTTC.

The chain has TRBV19 and TRBJ2-1; TRBD2 matches at 8 bases. J lost 4 bases, V lost 3 bases, and 5 bases had no gene match. Germline CDR1 reads LNHDA; CDR2 reads SQIVND (reference sequence). The CDR3 sequence is 15 residues long. The CDR3 nucleotides are TGTGCCAGTAGTATTAGCGGGAATCAGTACAATGAGCAGTTCTTC. This gives the protein CASSISGNQYNEQFF.

This rearrangement joins TRBV2 to TRBJ2-1; D might be TRBD2 (6 bases). Germline-derived CDR1 and CDR2 are SNHLY and FYNNEI. CDR3 length equals 15 residues. Trimming removed 6 bases from V and 7 bases from J, with 19 bases in between. CDR3 residues: CASSELALTLNEQFF. In DNA, the CDR3 is TGTGCCAGCAGCGAACTAGCTCTTACTCTTAATGAGCAGTTCTTC.

The rearrangement joins TRBV7-9 to TRBJ1-1; the match to TRBD1 covers 8 bases. J was trimmed by 7 bases and V by 2 bases; bases with no gene match: 9. The CDR3 sequence is 15 residues long. Per germline, CDR1 SEHNR and CDR2 FQNEAQ (reference sequence). In nucleotides, the CDR3 is TGTGCCAGCAGCTTACGGACAGGGAGATATCTTGAAGCTTTCTTT. This encodes CASSLRTGRYLEAFF. Looking up the rest from reference TRBV7-9 and TRBJ1-1 gives the full variable domain: DTGVSQNPRHKITKRGQNVTFRCDPISEHNRLYWYRQTLGQGPEFLTYFQNEAQLEKSRLLSDRFSAERPKGSFSTLEIQRTEQGDSAMYLCASSLRTGRYLEAFFGQGTRLTVV.

V usage is TRBV28 and J usage is TRBJ1-3, with 10 bases lining up with TRBD1. CDR1 is MDHEN, CDR2 SYDVKM, per germline. V shed 5 bases and J 3 bases; nucleotides not matched to a gene: 10. CDR3 length equals 17 residues. Here the CDR3 reads CASSRRGQGRGGNTIYF. CDR3 DNA: TGTGCCAGCAGTAGACGGGGACAGGGGAGGGGTGGAAACACCATATATTTT.

The chain combines TRBV19 with TRBJ2-6; no clear D. The CDR3 is made up of 15 amino acids. Germline-derived CDR1 and CDR2 are LNHDA and SQIVND (reference sequence). The chain's CDR3 is CAVGKATAGANVLTF. Written as DNA, the CDR3 is TGTGCAGTCGGCAAGGCGACCGCTGGGGCCAACGTCCTGACTTTC. The complete variable domain, with remaining parts taken from reference TRBV19 and TRBJ2-6, reads DGGITQSPKYLFRKEGQNVTLSCEQNLNHDAMYWYRQDPGQGLRLIYYSQIVNDFQKGDIAEGYSVSREKKESFPLTVTSAQKNPTAFYLCAVGKATAGANVLTFGAGSRLTVL.